This TCR beta chain was found in a study of CD8+CD57+ T cells in acquired aplastic anemia. General study findings and limits: Controls did not differ significantly from patients in CD8+ Simpson's diversity.

Profiling that covered TCR beta VDJ and CDR3 relied on genomic DNA as its template. TCRdb re-analysed the reads in MiXCR, keeping a single row per CDR3 protein. The top ten hold approximately 3% of the sample, which has roughly 150,000 distinct CDR3 sequences, under 55% seen once. The V and J ends lost 4 bases and 1 base, in that order; junction bases with no gene match: 6. The CDR3 length is 16 residues. Germline CDR1 SQVTM, CDR2 ANQGSEA. This clonotype was counted a few times. Its specificity is unknown. For sequencing, patients were chosen who had shown expansion of CD8+CD57+ cells by flow cytometry. Everyone among the patients had severe acquired aplastic anemia.

The rearrangement uses TRBV29-1 and TRBJ2-2, with 10 bases fitting TRBD2. Sequencing was carried out using sorted CD4+, CD8+, or CD8+CD57+ T cells (not recorded which) from PBMCs. The source is a human donor with aplastic anemia. The CDR3 DNA reads as TGCAGCGTTGGAGTAGCGGGGGGCCTGAACACCGGGGAGCTGTTTTTT. Encoded protein: CSVGVAGGLNTGELFF.